The clone carrying this T cell receptor (beta chain) was observed a handful of times. Its specificity is not known. A second 7 to 11 cycle PCR used barcoded and J-beta primers. TCRdb independently ran MiXCR on the 5' RACE reads; one entry per CDR3 protein. The sample lists 1 million to 1.2 million distinct CDR3 sequences, 35% to 40% occurring once. Germline V CDR1 and CDR2: MNHEY, SVGEGT. The CDR3 runs 17 residues. V lost 2 bases and J lost 2, with 16 bases in between. The sample comes from a study of blood T cells in healthy people across ages. Study results and limitations: Roughly linear age-related decline in beta diversity appeared, significant by age around 36.

The V gene is TRBV6-2 or TRBV6-3, the J gene TRBJ2-1, with D perhaps matching TRBD1 (6 bases). Material for sequencing was blood. This sequence originates from a man between 18 and 35 years old in good health. CDR3 nucleotides: TGTGCCAGCAGTTACCCGACGACCGGGGACACCTACAATGAGCAGTTCTTC. This sequence encodes CASSYPTTGDTYNEQFF.